This T cell receptor beta chain was found in a study of cytomegalovirus exposure and HLA in healthy donors (dated 2017 in TCRdb). A note on the overall study: An earlier analysis of 587 of the donors reported about 250 Gb of sequence data and some 120 million unique TCR beta sequences from around 200 million T cells. A later genetic analysis took genome-wide SNP genotypes for about 55% of the 666 donors and used that subset as a discovery cohort. The study profiled the T cell repertoires of around 700 subjects by immunosequencing and related them to cytomegalovirus serostatus. Roughly 300 gigabases of sequencing data and 78 million or so unique TCR sequences were included in an early release covering about 620 HLA-typed donors. To predict cytomegalovirus infection status, the study brought together high-throughput TCR immunosequencing, statistical association of individual TCRs with disease status, and machine learning. In a later analysis, previously published TCR beta repertoires from 600 to 850 donors were re-analyzed and high-resolution HLA genotyping was added so that TCR occurrence patterns could be studied. Donor age, sex, ethnicity and CMV serostatus were collected together with the repertoire data. Among the roughly 390 genotyped donors, 81% belonged to the genetic ancestry cluster associated with self-reported Caucasian donors. About five DR-DQ haplotypes were handled as single units for association and clustering because linkage in the cohort was strong. The number of typed donors differed by locus: about 620-640 for A, B, C, DRB1 and DQB1; some 500 for DQA1; 606 for DPA1; and roughly 470 for DPB1. In the later analysis, no new phenotypic data were used to find candidate immune exposures; instead, reliance was placed on TCR beta sequences and their occurrence across donors. An earlier analysis of approximately 500 of the donors applied high-throughput TCR beta sequencing to assess whether each TCR beta V gene segment acted as functional or pseudogenic. Among 398 genotyped donors of the cohort, an average of approximately 200,000 unique TCR beta nucleotide sequences was sequenced per donor, of which about 19% were non-productive. Along with the approximately 620-subject first cohort, a separate validation cohort of over a hundred different subjects was used. Every repertoire in the discovery cohort had been generated on one and the same sequencing platform. HLA typing included class I and class II loci at four-digit resolution. The aim of the study was to test whether cataloging public T cell receptors could identify signatures of past pathogen exposure. The paper as a whole reports these results and caveats: In an earlier analysis of approximately 600 of the donors, most TCR beta V segments were observed in productive rearrangements about 87% or about 30% of the time, broadly matching IMGT annotations. The study listed approximately 150 TCR beta chains as associated with cytomegalovirus. A further reported finding was that TCR beta sequences accurately predicted the HLA-A and HLA-B alleles for most subjects in the first cohort. This cohort had only TCR beta chains sequenced, and the lack of alpha or paired-chain data limited which features could be detected. It was suggested by the authors that the approach could potentially be generalized to other disease states and immunological phenotypes. HLA typing was unavailable for some donors at each locus, so association tests used only the typed subset. The earlier analysis of 587 of the donors excluded some 16 rarely observed V segments, including chromosome 9 orphons, because counts were too low. At a false discovery rate of 0.05, a later analysis linked under 20,000 TCR beta sequences to specific HLA alleles. In a later analysis, most CMV-associated TCR beta chains were found to appear HLA-restricted, with HLA associations seemingly driven largely by CMV exposure. In a later analysis, HLA-associated TCR beta chains were found to be more clonally expanded and to have lower generation probabilities than equally common non-associated chains. Linkage disequilibrium might explain the correlated functional status among segregating V segments, but an unknown experimental factor could not be ruled out. Presence/absence analyses assumed roughly uniform sequencing depth across donors, an assumption that may not hold. Immune exposure information for the cohort was limited to CMV serostatus. Compared with the approximately 670-donor mean, donors in an Asian-associated ancestry cluster had fewer N-insertions in productive TCRs, according to a later genetic analysis. The 87-base-pair reads could not distinguish some IMGT-functional V segments, including TRBV6-2 and TRBV6-3, so those segments were excluded. A group of highly shared sequence variants was considered likely to be a technical artifact of the sequencing pipeline. When HLA alleles, especially DR and DQ, strongly co-occurred, TCR associations were difficult to assign to individual alleles. In a later genetic analysis, a missense DCLRE1C variant was associated with V-gene and J-gene trimming of TCR beta chains, and the association was replicated in an independent cohort. A later analysis reported that several top co-occurrence clusters appeared linked to parvovirus B19, influenza, CMV and Epstein-Barr virus. A few of the identified cytomegalovirus-associated TCR beta chains were confirmed in vitro to be specific for cytomegalovirus antigens. According to a later analysis, TCR association rates differed among HLA loci, with DRB1 alleles showing the most associated TCRs and HLA-C alleles showing the fewest. The classifier was reported to diagnose cytomegalovirus status with high specificity and sensitivity in both the original cohort and the validation cohort. Across donors, most TCR sequences were observed very rarely, whereas some public TCRs were present in many individuals.

As concerns this clone: The clone's antigen remains unknown.

Between the V and J ends, shortened by 7 bases and 11 bases respectively, the junction contains 17 bases. From its cysteine to its phenylalanine, the CDR3 spans 11 amino acids. Just the 33-base CDR3 DNA is kept, in frame starting at base 1. The germline V gene gives CDR1 as SQVTM and CDR2 as ANQGSEA. Receptor amplification or capture employed the immunoSEQ multiplex PCR assay. The multiplex PCR relied on a mix of 60 forward primers for TCR Vbeta segments and 13 reverse primers for TCR Jbeta segments. Amplification of the CDR3 region of rearranged TCR beta genes was performed with a multiplex PCR assay on genomic DNA. Amplified TCR beta libraries were sequenced as 87-base-pair reads on the Illumina HiSeq System. In the paper's pipeline: A later analysis counted 65 million to 90 million unique TCR beta chains across the 666 repertoires, and 9.5 million to 11 million of these chains were shared by at least two donors. A nearest-neighbor algorithm error-corrected the raw reads and collapsed the reads into unique sequences, merging closely related sequences to remove PCR and sequencing errors. Alignment of CDR3 sequences to IMGT reference sequences was used to assign V, D and J gene segments. Each retained sequence needed at least a six-nucleotide match to both a V gene segment and a J gene segment. A rearrangement counted as productive if the CDR3 had no stop codons and remained in frame with V and J, and every other rearrangement counted as non-productive. Following IMGT convention, CDR3 was defined as the stretch from the second conserved V-encoded cysteine up to the conserved J-encoded phenylalanine. In an earlier analysis of just under 600 of the donors, sequences lacking an unambiguous match to a single V gene segment were excluded. An earlier analysis of about 600 of the donors called V segments functional above 56.7% productive rearrangements and segregating when the between-donor standard deviation exceeded 5%. A statistical classification framework was developed to diagnose cytomegalovirus status using the catalog of TCR beta chain sequences. A later analysis assigned V and J genes by comparing TCR nucleotide sequences with IMGT/GENE-DB human TR gene sequences. The TCRdist pipeline was used in a later analysis to assign CDR3 sequences and most-parsimonious VDJ recombination scenarios. A later analysis defined each TCR beta chain by its CDR3 amino acid sequence plus V-gene family, and excluded reads lacking a unique V-gene family. As a way to deal with suspected cross-contamination and a sequencing artifact, a later analysis dropped approximately 570 nucleotide sequences that were highly shared and had low generation probability. In a later analysis, a clonal expansion index for each public chain was calculated from normalized within-repertoire ranks of inferred template counts. In a later analysis, generation probabilities were computed with a VDJ recombination model fitted to out-of-frame rearrangements, and the resulting probabilities were checked against IGoR. In a later analysis, TCR-TCR, TCR-HLA and TCR-CMV co-occurrence was scored with hypergeometric tests, and a repertoire-size bias correction was applied to TCR pairs. A later analysis estimated false discovery rates by permuting HLA or CMV assignments 20 times. In a later analysis, co-occurring TCRs were grouped with DBSCAN, and TCRdist sequence similarity was added when clustering was performed within HLA-allele-positive subsets. For co-occurrence clustering, repertoires with fewer than 30,000 or more than 120,000 public chains were excluded, along with roughly 5 repertoires with anomalous nucleotide sharing. TCRdb provides this immuneACCESS table in a form limited to in-frame rearrangements. Some clones are lacking; in checked studies, under half of them reflect an unresolved V gene, and why the rest are absent is not known. Clonal size and the V and J genes are those of that table, whereas D and trimming came from the DNA. The data table for this sample lists some 130,000 clones. In total, the top ten clones hold around 1.6% of the sample.

In total, roughly 670 healthy bone marrow donors made up the cohort. At the time of sampling, every cohort member was nominally healthy, though immune exposures that went unrecorded were likely present. The donor was CMV seropositive and belonged to the group of more than 250 seropositive cohort members. A peripheral blood sample was collected from each donor, and TCR beta sequencing was performed on peripheral blood mononuclear cells. The Qiagen DNeasy Blood Extraction Kit was used to extract genomic DNA from the blood cell samples. The sequence derives from a woman aged 40 to 49 in good health and CMV-seropositive. The material sequenced was PBMCs. The chain joins TRBV29-1 to TRBJ1-2, with TRBD1 as a weak D call on 6 bases. The CDR3 protein sequence reads: CSDNQGNGYTF. The DNA sequence is given as TGCAGCGATAACCAGGGGAACGGGTACACCTTC.